The next 21 T cell receptor beta chains were all read from a single sample in a study of response to subunit inactivated influenza vaccine. In TCRdb, the RT-PCR reads were re-called with MiXCR into one record per CDR3 protein. The table shows about 500,000 distinct CDR3 sequences, with 10% to 15% occurring only once. The input for sequencing was PBMCs from blood, taken more than 35 days after vaccination. These receptors all come from a man aged 50 to 60 who received an inactivated influenza vaccine.

V is TRBV20-1 and J is TRBJ2-5; TRBD1 agrees at 7 bases. This CDR3 comprises 15 residues. CDR1 and CDR2 from the germline V gene are DFQATT and SNEGSKA (reference sequence). Trimming at V came to 0 bases and at J to 5 bases, leaving 9 bases not matched to a gene. The CDR3, as DNA: TGCAGTGCTAGAGACGGCAGGGGGAGAGAGGAGACCCAGTACTTC. It is translated as CSARDGRGREETQYF.

This clonotype occurred many times. V and J are TRBV6-5 and TRBJ2-1, with 8 bases lining up with TRBD2. Per the germline V gene, CDR1 is MNHEY and CDR2 is SVGAGI. This CDR3 spans 17 amino acids. The V and J ends lost 1 base and 2 bases, in that order; junction bases with no gene match: 7. CDR3 amino acids: CASSYFSTSVTYNEQFF. The CDR3, as DNA: TGTGCCAGCAGTTACTTTTCGACTAGCGTCACCTACAATGAGCAGTTCTTC.

This clonotype was recorded many times. The chain couples TRBV5-1 to TRBJ2-1; tentative D call: TRBD2 (5 bases). Germline V gene sequence: CDR1 SGHRS, CDR2 YFSETQ. V shed 1 base and J shed 3 bases, with 8 bases lying between them. CDR3 length: 14 residues. The CDR3 here is CASSLISGYNEQFF. The DNA of the CDR3 is TGCGCCAGCAGCTTGATAAGCGGCTACAATGAGCAGTTCTTC.

This clonotype has a count of ten or more. V gene TRBV12-3 or TRBV12-4 combines with J gene TRBJ2-1, with a tentative D call TRBD2 (6 bases). V was trimmed by 6 bases and J by 13 bases, leaving 16 bases between them. This CDR3 contains 12 residues. The DNA for the CDR3 is TGTGCCAGCAGGAGACGGGGGAGATCACAGTTCTTC. It codes for CASRRRGRSQFF.

This clonotype was detected a few times. This chain links TRBV3-1 with TRBJ2-4, with D perhaps matching TRBD2 (7 bases). The germline CDR1 and CDR2 sequences are LGHDT and YNNKEL (reference sequence). This CDR3 has 13 amino acids. V lost 4 bases, J lost 8 bases, and 12 bases lay in between. DNA of the CDR3: TGTGCCAGCAGCCGGGGGGGCGGAGACATTCAGTACTTC. The encoded protein is CASSRGGGDIQYF.

The rearrangement joins TRBV23-1 to TRBJ2-7, with D tentatively TRBD2 (6 bases). TRBV23-1 qualifies as an ORF whose function is uncertain. Trimming cost V 8 bases and J 2 bases, with 16 bases left between them. CDR3 length equals 14 residues. The CDR3 region has the DNA TGCGCCAGCCGCGGGACGGCATTTACCTACGAGCAGTACTTC. Translated, it gives CASRGTAFTYEQYF.

This clonotype was seen only a few times. This chain joins TRBV10-1 and TRBJ2-1, with 8 nucleotides matching TRBD1. Germline V gene sequence: CDR1 WNHNN, CDR2 SYGVQD (reference sequence). The CDR3 covers 14 residues. J gave up 7 bases and V 0 bases, and 2 bases lay outside the gene matches. CDR3 DNA: TGCGCCAGCAGTGAGTCGAGGACAGGGAATGAGCAGTTCTTC. It codes for CASSESRTGNEQFF.

This clonotype was found a few times. The DNA of the CDR3 is TGTGCCAGCAGCACACCTAAGGGGACAGATACGCAGTATTTT. This sequence encodes CASSTPKGTDTQYF. J is TRBJ2-3 and V is TRBV5-5; D might be TRBD1 (5 bases). The CDR3 loop spans 14 amino acids. V was cut by 4 bases and J by 3 bases, with 12 bases left in between. Germline loops: CDR1 SGHKS, CDR2 YYEKEE (reference sequence). The whole variable domain, filled in from reference TRBV5-5 and TRBJ2-3, reads DAGVTQSPTHLIKTRGQQVTLRCSPISGHKSVSWYQQVLGQGPQFIFQYYEKEERGRGNFPDRFSARQFPNYSSELNVNALLLGDSALYLCASSTPKGTDTQYFGPGTRLTVL.

There are a few counts of this clonotype. The DNA of the CDR3 is TGTGCCAGCAGCCATGCCGGTTGGCAGTTCTTC. Protein sequence: CASSHAGWQFF. V is TRBV3-1 and J is TRBJ2-1, with unresolved D. The germline CDR1 and CDR2 sequences are LGHDT and YNNKEL (reference sequence). V was shortened by 3 bases and J by 12 bases, with 9 bases between the two germline ends. The length of the CDR3 is 11 residues.

V and J are TRBV20-1 and TRBJ2-7, with 8 positions matching TRBD2. Per germline, CDR1 DFQATT and CDR2 SNEGSKA (reference sequence). The CDR3 has 13 amino acids. Trimming at V came to 8 bases and at J to 2 bases, leaving 8 bases not matched to a gene. The CDR3 region has the DNA TGCAGTCCCGTGGTGCGGGGGGCCTACGAGCAGTACTTC. Residues: CSPVVRGAYEQYF.

CDR3 protein: CASSLESQNYGYTF. CDR3 sequence (DNA): TGTGCCAGCAGCTTAGAGTCACAGAACTATGGCTACACCTTC. The V call is TRBV7-2, the J call TRBJ1-2, with unresolved D. With 1 base removed from V and 2 bases from J, the gap between germline ends came to 8 bases. In germline, CDR1 is SGHTA, CDR2 FQGNSA. This CDR3 is built from 14 residues. Using reference TRBV7-2 and TRBJ1-2 for the parts outside the CDR3, the full variable domain is GAGVSQSPSNKVTEKGKDVELRCDPISGHTALYWYRQSLGQGLEFLIYFQGNSAPDKSGLPSDRFSAERTGGSVSTLTIQRTQQEDSAVYLCASSLESQNYGYTFGSGTRLTVV.

The rearrangement links TRBV4-3 to TRBJ2-1, with no clear D. Germline V gives CDR1 LGHNA, CDR2 YSLEER. The CDR3 is 15 amino acids. Deletions cut 4 bases from V and 9 bases from J, with 19 bases between. CDR3 bases: TGCGCCAGCAGCCTCCGAGCCTTGACTGGCACTGAGCAGTTCTTC. It is translated as CASSLRALTGTEQFF.

This clonotype was seen many times. CDR3 protein: CASSVGAGGVHEQYF. The CDR3 DNA sequence: TGTGCCAGCAGTGTTGGGGCAGGGGGTGTCCACGAGCAGTACTTC. V gene TRBV12-3 or TRBV12-4 combines with J gene TRBJ2-7; 7 positions match TRBD1. The CDR3 is 15 amino acids. V shed 5 bases, J shed 5 bases, and the junction held 12 bases outside the gene matches.

This clonotype was detected many times. The chain has TRBV5-5 and TRBJ1-2, with D perhaps TRBD1 (6 bases). This CDR3 comprises 14 residues. V was trimmed by 6 bases and J by 0 bases, leaving 12 bases between them. Germline V gene lookup returns CDR1 SGHKS and CDR2 YYEKEE (reference sequence). The CDR3 sequence: CASTSDSSNYGYTF. The DNA of the CDR3 is TGTGCCAGCACCTCGGACAGCTCTAACTATGGCTACACCTTC.

This clonotype was counted ten times or more. The rearrangement joins TRBV25-1 to TRBJ2-1, with D possibly being TRBD2 (6 bases). Germline CDR1 and CDR2: MGHDK and SYGVNS. There are 15 residues in the CDR3. V was trimmed by 3 bases and J by 6 bases, leaving 15 bases between them. The DNA for the CDR3 is TGTGCCAGCAGTGACCCGACTAGTTCGTCCAATGAGCAGTTCTTC. Its protein product is CASSDPTSSSNEQFF. Supplemented by reference TRBV25-1 and TRBJ2-1, the full variable domain reads EADIYQTPRYLVIGTGKKITLECSQTMGHDKMYWYQQDPGMELHLIHYSYGVNSTEKGDLSSESTVSRIRTEHFPLTLESARPSHTSQYLCASSDPTSSSNEQFFGPGTRLTVL.

This clonotype has more than one count but fewer than ten. The chain is built from TRBV9 and TRBJ1-2; D unclear. Germline CDR1 and CDR2: SGDLS and YYNGEE. This CDR3 comprises 15 residues. The V end lost 0 bases, the J end lost 4 bases, and 13 bases lay between the germline ends. CDR3 loop: CASSVEDVASYGYTF. The CDR3 nucleotides read TGTGCCAGCAGCGTAGAGGATGTGGCGAGCTATGGCTACACCTTC. The variable domain in full, with the rest retrieved from reference TRBV9 and TRBJ1-2, is DSGVTQTPKHLITATGQRVTLRCSPRSGDLSVYWYQQSLDQGLQFLIQYYNGEERAKGNILERFSAQQFPDLHSELNLSSLELGDSALYFCASSVEDVASYGYTFGSGTRLTVV.

The chain combines TRBV24-1 with TRBJ2-3; D gene uncertain. Germline CDR1 reads KGHDR; CDR2 reads SFDVKD. The CDR3 is made up of 13 amino acids. Between the trimmed V and J ends, which lost 0 bases and 6 bases, there was a span of 6 bases. CDR3: CATSDLKEDTQYF. CDR3 sequence (DNA): TGTGCCACCAGTGATTTGAAGGAGGATACGCAGTATTTT.

The chain joins TRBV20-1 to TRBJ1-6, with 7 bases fitting TRBD1. Trimming at V came to 7 bases and at J to 6 bases, leaving 9 bases not matched to a gene. The CDR3 contains 14 residues. Germline V gene data show CDR1 as DFQATT and CDR2 as SNEGSKA (reference sequence). The CDR3 DNA sequence: TGCAGTGTCAAGGACAGGAAATTTAATTCACCCCTCCACTTT. Protein product: CSVKDRKFNSPLHF.

The chain has TRBV4-3 and TRBJ2-1, with no clear D. The CDR3 covers 14 residues. The V gene's germline CDR1 is LGHNA and CDR2 YSLEER. The V end lost 0 bases, the J end lost 2 bases, and 5 bases lay between the germline ends. CDR3 bases: TGCGCCAGCAGCCAAGATTCAGCCTACAATGAGCAGTTCTTC. Translation: CASSQDSAYNEQFF.

This clonotype appeared a few times. V usage is TRBV6-1 and J usage is TRBJ2-3; 8 nucleotides agree with TRBD2. After removal of 5 bases from V and 1 base from J, the junction contained 5 bases not matched to a gene. The CDR3 is 15 amino acids. Germline V gives CDR1 MNHNS, CDR2 SASEGT. The CDR3 DNA is TGTGCCAGCAGTCGGAGCGGGGGTGGCACAGATACGCAGTATTTT. Translating it yields CASSRSGGGTDTQYF.

At least ten counts were recorded for this clonotype. The chain carries TRBV11-2 and TRBJ2-1, with 7 bases lining up with TRBD1. The CDR3 has 17 residues. CDR1 is SGHAT, CDR2 FQNNGV, per germline. V was pared by 5 bases and J by 6 bases, with 16 bases of the junction left unmatched. CDR3 residues: CASSLRPLGTASNEQFF. CDR3 nucleotides: TGTGCCAGCAGCCTTAGACCCCTCGGGACAGCAAGCAATGAGCAGTTCTTC.